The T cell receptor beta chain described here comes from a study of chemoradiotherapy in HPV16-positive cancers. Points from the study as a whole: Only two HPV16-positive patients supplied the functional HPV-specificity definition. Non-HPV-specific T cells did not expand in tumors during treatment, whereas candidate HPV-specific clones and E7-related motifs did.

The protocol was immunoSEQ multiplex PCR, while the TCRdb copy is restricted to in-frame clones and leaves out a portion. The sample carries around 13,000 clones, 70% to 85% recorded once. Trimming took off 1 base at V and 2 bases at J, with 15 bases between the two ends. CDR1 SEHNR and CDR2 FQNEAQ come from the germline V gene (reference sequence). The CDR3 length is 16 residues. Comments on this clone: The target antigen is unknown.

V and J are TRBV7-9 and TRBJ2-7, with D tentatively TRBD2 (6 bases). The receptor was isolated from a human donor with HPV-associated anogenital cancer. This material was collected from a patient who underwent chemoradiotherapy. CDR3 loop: CASSLGLGGLAYEQYF. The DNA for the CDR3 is TGTGCCAGCAGCTTAGGCTTGGGAGGCCTTGCCTACGAGCAGTACTTC.